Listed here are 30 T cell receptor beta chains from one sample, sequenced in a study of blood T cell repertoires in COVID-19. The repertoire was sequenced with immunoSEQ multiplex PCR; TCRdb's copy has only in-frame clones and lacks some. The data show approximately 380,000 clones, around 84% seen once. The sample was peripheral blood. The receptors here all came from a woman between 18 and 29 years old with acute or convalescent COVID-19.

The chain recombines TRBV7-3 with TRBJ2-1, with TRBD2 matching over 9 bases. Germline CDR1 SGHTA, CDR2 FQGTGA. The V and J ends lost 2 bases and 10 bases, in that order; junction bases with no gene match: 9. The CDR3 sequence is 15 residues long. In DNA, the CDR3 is TGTGCCAGCAGCTTATACAGCGGGGGGCCATTAGAGCAGTTCTTC. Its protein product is CASSLYSGGPLEQFF.

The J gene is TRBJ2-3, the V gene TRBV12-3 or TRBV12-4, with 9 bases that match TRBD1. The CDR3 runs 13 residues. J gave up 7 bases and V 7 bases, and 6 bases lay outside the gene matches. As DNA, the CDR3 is TGTGCCAGCAAACCGACAGGGGGGCATACGCAGTATTTT. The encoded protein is CASKPTGGHTQYF.

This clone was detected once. Here the CDR3 reads CASSIDSVDTQYF. CDR3 DNA: TGTGCCAGTAGTATAGATTCCGTAGATACGCAGTATTTT. The chain uses TRBV19 and TRBJ2-3; D remains ambiguous. V gave up 0 bases and J gave up 5 bases, with 6 bases separating them. The germline CDR1 and CDR2 sequences are LNHDA and SQIVND (reference sequence). CDR3 length: 13 amino acids.

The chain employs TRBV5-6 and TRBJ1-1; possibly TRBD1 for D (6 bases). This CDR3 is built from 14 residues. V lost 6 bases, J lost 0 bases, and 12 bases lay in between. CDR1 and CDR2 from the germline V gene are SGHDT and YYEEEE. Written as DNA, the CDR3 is TGTGCCAGCACCGTAGACAGGATGAACACTGAAGCTTTCTTT. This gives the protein CASTVDRMNTEAFF.

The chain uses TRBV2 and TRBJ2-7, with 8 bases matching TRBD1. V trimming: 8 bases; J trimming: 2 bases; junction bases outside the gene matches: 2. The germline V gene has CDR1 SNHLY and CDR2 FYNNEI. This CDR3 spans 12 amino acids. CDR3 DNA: TGTGCCAGCCACAGGGGGGCCTACGAGCAGTACTTC. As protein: CASHRGAYEQYF.

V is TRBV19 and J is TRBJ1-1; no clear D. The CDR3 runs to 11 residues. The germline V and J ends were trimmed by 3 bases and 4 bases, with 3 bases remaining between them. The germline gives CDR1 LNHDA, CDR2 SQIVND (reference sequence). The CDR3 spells CASSMSTEAFF. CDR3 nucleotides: TGTGCCAGTAGTATGAGCACTGAAGCTTTCTTT.

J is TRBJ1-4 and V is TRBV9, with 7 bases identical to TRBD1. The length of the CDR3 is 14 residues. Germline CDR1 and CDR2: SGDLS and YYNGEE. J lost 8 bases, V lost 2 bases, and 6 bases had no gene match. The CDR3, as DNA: TGTGCCAGCAGCGTTACGGGACAGTCGGAAAAACTGTTTTTT. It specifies CASSVTGQSEKLFF.

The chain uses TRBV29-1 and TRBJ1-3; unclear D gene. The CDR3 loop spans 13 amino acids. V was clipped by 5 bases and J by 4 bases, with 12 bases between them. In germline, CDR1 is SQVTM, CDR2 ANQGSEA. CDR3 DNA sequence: TGCAGCGTTTATTCCAGTCCCGGAAACACCATATATTTT. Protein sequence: CSVYSSPGNTIYF.

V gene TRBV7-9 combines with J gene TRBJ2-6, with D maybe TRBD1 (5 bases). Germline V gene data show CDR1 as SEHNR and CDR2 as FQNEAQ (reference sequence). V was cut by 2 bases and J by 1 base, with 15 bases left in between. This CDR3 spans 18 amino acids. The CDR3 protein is CASSLRGSVFSGANVLTF. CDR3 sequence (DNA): TGTGCCAGCAGCTTAAGGGGTTCTGTTTTTTCTGGGGCCAACGTCCTGACTTTC.

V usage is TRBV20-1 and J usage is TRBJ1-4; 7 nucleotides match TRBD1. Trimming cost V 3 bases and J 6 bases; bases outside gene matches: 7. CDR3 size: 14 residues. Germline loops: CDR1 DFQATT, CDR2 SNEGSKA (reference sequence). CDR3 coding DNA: TGCAGTGCTAGTCCCGACAGGGTGGATGAAAAACTGTTTTTT. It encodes CSASPDRVDEKLFF.

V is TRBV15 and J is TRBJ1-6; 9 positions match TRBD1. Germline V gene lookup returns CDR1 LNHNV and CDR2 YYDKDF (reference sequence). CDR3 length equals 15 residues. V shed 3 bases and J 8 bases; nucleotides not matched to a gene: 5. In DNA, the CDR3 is TGTGCCACCAGCAGCCCGGGACAGGGTTATTCACCCCTCCACTTT. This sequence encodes CATSSPGQGYSPLHF.

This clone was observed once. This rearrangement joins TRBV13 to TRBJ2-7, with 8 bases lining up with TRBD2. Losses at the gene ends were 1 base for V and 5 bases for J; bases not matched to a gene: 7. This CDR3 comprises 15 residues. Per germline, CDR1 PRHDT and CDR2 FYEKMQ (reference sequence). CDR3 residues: CASSLAGGRVHEQYF. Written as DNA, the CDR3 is TGTGCCAGCAGCTTAGCGGGGGGGCGGGTGCACGAGCAGTACTTC.

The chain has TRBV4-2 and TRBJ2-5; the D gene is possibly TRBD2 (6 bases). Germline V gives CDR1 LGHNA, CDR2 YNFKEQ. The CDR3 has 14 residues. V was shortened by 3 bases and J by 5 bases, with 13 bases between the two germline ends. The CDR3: CASSQQREYETQYF. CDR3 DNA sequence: TGTGCCAGCAGCCAGCAACGGGAGTATGAGACCCAGTACTTC.

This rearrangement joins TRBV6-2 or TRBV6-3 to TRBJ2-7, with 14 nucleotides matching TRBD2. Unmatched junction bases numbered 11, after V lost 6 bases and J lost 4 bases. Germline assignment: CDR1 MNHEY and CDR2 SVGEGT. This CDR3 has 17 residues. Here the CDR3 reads CASSPSGLAGGPYEQYF. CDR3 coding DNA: TGTGCCAGCAGCCCCAGCGGACTAGCGGGGGGCCCATACGAGCAGTACTTC.

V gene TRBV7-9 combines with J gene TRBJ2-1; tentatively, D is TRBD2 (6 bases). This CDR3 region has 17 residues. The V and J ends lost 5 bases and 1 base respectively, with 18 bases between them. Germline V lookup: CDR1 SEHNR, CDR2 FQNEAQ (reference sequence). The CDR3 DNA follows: TGTGCCAGCAGCCGTCCTAGTGCGGGGAATTCCTACAATGAGCAGTTCTTC. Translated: CASSRPSAGNSYNEQFF.

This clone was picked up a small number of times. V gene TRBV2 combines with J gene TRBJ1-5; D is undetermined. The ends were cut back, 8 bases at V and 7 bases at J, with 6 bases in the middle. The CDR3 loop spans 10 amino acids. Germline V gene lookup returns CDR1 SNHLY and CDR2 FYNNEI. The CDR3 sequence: CASGGQPQHF. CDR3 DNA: TGTGCCAGCGGCGGACAGCCCCAGCATTTT. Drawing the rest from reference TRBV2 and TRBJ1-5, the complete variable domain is EPEVTQTPSHQVTQMGQEVILRCVPISNHLYFYWYRQILGQKVEFLVSFYNNEISEKSEIFDDQFSVERPDGSNFTLKIRSTKLEDSAMYFCASGGQPQHFGDGTRLSIL.

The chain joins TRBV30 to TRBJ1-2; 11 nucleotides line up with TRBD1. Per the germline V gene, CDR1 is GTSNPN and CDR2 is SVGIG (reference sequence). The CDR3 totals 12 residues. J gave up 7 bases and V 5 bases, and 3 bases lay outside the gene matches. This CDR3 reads CAWGTGGSGYTF. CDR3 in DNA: TGTGCCTGGGGGACAGGGGGAAGTGGCTACACCTTC.

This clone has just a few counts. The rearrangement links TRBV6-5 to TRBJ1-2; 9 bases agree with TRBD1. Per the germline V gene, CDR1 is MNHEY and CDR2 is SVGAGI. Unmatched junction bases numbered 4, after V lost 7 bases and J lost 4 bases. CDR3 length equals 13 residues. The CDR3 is CASTRDRAYGYTF. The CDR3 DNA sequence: TGTGCCAGCACCCGGGACAGGGCCTATGGCTACACCTTC.

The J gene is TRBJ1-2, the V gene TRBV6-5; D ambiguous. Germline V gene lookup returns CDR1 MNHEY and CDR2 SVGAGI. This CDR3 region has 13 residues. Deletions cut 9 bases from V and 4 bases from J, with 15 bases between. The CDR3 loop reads CASSFGDTYGYTF. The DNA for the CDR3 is TGTGCCAGTAGCTTCGGGGATACCTATGGCTACACCTTC.

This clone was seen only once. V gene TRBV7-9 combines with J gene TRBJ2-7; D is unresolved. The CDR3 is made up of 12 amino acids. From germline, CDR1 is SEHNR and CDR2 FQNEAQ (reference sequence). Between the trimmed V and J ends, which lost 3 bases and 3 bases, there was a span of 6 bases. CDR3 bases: TGTGCCAGCAGCTTGTCAGACTACGAGCAGTACTTC. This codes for CASSLSDYEQYF. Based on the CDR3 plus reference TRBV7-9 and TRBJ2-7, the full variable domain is DTGVSQNPRHKITKRGQNVTFRCDPISEHNRLYWYRQTLGQGPEFLTYFQNEAQLEKSRLLSDRFSAERPKGSFSTLEIQRTEQGDSAMYLCASSLSDYEQYFGPGTRLTVT.

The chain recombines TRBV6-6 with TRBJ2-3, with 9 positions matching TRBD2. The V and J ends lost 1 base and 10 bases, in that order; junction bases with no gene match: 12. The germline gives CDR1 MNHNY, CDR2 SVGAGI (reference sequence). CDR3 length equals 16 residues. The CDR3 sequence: CASSYFSGRTGQAQYF. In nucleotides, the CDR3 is TGTGCCAGCAGTTACTTTAGCGGGAGAACGGGTCAAGCGCAGTATTTT.

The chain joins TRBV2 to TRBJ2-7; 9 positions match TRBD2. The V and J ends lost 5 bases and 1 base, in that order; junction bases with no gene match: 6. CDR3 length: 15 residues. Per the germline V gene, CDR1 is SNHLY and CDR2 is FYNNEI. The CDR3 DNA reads TGTGCCAGCAGTTCTCGTACTAGCGGGTCCTACGAGCAGTACTTC. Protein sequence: CASSSRTSGSYEQYF. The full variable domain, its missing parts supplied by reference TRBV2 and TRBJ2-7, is EPEVTQTPSHQVTQMGQEVILRCVPISNHLYFYWYRQILGQKVEFLVSFYNNEISEKSEIFDDQFSVERPDGSNFTLKIRSTKLEDSAMYFCASSSRTSGSYEQYFGPGTRLTVT.

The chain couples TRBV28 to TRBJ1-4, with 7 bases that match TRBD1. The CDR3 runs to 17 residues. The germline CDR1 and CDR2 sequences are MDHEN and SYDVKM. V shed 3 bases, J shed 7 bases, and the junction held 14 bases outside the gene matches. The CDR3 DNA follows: TGTGCCAGCAGTTTTAGGGGGACAGCTCGTCTTTCTGAAAAACTGTTTTTT. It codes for CASSFRGTARLSEKLFF.

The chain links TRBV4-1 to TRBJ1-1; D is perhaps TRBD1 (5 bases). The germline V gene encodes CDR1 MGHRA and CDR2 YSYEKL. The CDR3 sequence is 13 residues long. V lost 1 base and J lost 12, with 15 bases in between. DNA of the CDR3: TGCGCCAGCAGCCAAGGGGGCAGGGCGGCGTCTTTCTTT. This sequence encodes CASSQGGRAASFF.

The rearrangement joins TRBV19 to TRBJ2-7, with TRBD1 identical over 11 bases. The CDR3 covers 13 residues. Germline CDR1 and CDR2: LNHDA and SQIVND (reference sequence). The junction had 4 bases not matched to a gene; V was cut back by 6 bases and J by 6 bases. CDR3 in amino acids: CASRGQGVSEQYF. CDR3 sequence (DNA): TGTGCCAGTAGGGGACAGGGGGTAAGCGAGCAGTACTTC.

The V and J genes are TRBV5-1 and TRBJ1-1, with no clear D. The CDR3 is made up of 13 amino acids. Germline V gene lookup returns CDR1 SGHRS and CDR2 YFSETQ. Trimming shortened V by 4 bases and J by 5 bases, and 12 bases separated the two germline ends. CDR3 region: CASSPEVRTEAFF. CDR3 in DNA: TGCGCCAGCAGCCCGGAGGTAAGGACTGAAGCTTTCTTT.

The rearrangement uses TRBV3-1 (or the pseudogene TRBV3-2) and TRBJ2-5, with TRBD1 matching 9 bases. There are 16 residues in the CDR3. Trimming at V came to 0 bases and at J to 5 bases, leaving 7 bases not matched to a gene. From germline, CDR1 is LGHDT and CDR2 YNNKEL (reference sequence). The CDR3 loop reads CASSQEETGGWETQYF. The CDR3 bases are TGTGCCAGCAGCCAAGAGGAGACAGGGGGGTGGGAGACCCAGTACTTC.

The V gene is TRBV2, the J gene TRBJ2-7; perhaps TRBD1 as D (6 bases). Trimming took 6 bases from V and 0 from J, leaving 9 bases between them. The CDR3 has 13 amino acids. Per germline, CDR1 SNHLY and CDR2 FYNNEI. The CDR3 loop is CASRVDSSYEQYF. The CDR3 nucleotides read TGTGCCAGCAGGGTGGACAGCTCCTACGAGCAGTACTTC.

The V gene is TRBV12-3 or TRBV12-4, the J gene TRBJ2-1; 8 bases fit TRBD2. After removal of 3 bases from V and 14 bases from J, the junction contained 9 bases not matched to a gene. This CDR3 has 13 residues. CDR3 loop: CASSFQTFGGEFF. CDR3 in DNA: TGTGCCAGCAGTTTTCAGACTTTCGGGGGGGAGTTCTTC.

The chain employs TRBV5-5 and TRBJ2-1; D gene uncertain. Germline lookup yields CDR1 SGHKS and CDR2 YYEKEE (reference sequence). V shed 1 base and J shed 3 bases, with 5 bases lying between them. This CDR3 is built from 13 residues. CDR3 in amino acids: CASSLSDYNEQFF. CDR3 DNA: TGTGCCAGCAGCTTGTCAGACTACAATGAGCAGTTCTTC.